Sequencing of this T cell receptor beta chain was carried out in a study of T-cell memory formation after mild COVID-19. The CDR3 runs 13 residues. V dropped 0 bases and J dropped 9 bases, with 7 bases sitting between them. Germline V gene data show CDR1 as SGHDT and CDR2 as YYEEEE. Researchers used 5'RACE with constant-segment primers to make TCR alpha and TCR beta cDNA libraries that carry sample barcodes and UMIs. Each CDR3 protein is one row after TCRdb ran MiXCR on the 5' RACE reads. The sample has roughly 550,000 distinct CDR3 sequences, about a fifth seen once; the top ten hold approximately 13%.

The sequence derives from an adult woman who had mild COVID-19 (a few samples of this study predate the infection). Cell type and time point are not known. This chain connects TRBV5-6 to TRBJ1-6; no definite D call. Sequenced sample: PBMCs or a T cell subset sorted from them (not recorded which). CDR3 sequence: CASSLVDGSPLHF. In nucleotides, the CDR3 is TGTGCCAGCAGCTTGGTCGACGGTTCACCCCTCCACTTT.